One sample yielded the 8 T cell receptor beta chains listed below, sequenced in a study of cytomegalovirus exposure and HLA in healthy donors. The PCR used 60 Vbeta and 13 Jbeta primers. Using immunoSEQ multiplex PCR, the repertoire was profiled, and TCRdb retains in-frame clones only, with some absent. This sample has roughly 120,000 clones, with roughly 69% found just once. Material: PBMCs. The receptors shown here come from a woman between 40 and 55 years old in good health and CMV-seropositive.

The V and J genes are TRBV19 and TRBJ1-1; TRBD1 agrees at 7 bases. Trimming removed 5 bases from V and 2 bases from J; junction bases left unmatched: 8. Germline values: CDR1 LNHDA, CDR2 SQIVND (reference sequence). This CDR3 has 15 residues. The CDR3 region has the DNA TGTGCCAGTAGTGCGCGACAGGGCGGCAACACTGAAGCTTTCTTT. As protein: CASSARQGGNTEAFF.

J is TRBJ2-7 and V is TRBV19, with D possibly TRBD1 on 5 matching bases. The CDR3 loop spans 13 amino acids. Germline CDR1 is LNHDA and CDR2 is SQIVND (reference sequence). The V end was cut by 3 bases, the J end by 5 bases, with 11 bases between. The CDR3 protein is CASSIGRVHEQYF. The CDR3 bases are TGTGCCAGTAGTATCGGCAGGGTCCACGAGCAGTACTTC.

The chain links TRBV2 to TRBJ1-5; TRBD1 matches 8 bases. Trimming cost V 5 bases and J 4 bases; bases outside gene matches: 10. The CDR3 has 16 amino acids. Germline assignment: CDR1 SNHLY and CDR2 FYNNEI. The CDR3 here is CASSIQRTGKNQPQHF. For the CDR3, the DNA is TGTGCCAGCAGTATCCAAAGGACAGGGAAGAATCAGCCCCAGCATTTT.

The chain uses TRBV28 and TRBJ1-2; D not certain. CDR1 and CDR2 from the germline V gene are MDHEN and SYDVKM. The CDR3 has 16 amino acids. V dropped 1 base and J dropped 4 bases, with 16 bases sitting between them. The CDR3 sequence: CASSLSAGYLLYGYTF. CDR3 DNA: TGTGCCAGCAGTTTATCGGCAGGCTATCTCCTCTATGGCTACACCTTC.

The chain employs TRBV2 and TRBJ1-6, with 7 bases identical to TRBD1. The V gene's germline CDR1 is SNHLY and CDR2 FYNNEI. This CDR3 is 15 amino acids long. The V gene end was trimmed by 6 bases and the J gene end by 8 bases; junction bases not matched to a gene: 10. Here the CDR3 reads CASRSVQGVYSPLHF. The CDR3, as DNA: TGTGCCAGCAGGAGCGTCCAGGGGGTGTATTCACCCCTCCACTTT.

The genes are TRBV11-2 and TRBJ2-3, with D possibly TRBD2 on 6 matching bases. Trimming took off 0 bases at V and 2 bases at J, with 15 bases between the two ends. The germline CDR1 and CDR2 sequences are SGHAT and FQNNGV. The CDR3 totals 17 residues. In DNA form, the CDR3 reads TGTGCCAGCAGCTTAGATCGGGCTAGCGACTACACAGATACGCAGTATTTT. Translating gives CASSLDRASDYTDTQYF.

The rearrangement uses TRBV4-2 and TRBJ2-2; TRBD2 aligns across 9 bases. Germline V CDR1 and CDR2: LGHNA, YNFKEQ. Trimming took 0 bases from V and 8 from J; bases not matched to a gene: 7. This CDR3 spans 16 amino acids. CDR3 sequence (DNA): TGTGCCAGCAGCCAAGATCCCAGCGGGAGGAGTGGGGAGCTGTTTTTT. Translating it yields CASSQDPSGRSGELFF.

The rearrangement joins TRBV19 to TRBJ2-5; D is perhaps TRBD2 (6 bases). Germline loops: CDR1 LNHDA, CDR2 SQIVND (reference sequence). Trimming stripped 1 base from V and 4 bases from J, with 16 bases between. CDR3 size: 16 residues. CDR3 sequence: CASSIAGASGLETQYF. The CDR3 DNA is TGTGCCAGTAGTATAGCGGGAGCCTCGGGGTTAGAGACCCAGTACTTC.